This TCR beta chain was captured by sequencing in a study of blood T cell repertoires in COVID-19. In the study overall: PBMCs, B-cell-depleted T cells, or T cells were the source of the cDNA or gDNA that made up the material.

Here immunoSEQ multiplex PCR was the method, and the copy in TCRdb shows in-frame clones only, minus some. The sample consists of 250,000 to 300,000 clones, about nine tenths of them appearing once. Germline V gene sequence: CDR1 MNHEY, CDR2 SVGAGI. Trimming cost V 5 bases and J 5 bases, with 15 bases left between them. The CDR3 extends over 14 amino acids. The source is a woman aged 60-75 years with acute or convalescent COVID-19. The chain combines TRBV6-5 with TRBJ1-1; TRBD1 is a possible D gene (5 bases). Sequencing used peripheral blood. This CDR3 is CASSQTVGGTEAFF. The CDR3 DNA is TGTGCCAGCAGTCAAACGGTCGGGGGGACTGAAGCTTTCTTT.